Below, 10 T cell receptor beta chains from the same sample are listed, as sequenced in a study of beta chain features in type 1 diabetes. Reverse transcribing all isolated RNA meant expressed TCRB transcripts were sequenced. TCRdb's table, derived via immunoSEQ multiplex PCR, lists solely in-frame clones and lacks some. The repertoire holds 450,000 or so clones, with about 10% as singletons. Sequences were obtained from naive CD4+ T cells from blood. The receptors derive from a woman younger than 30 in good health.

The V gene is TRBV13, the J gene TRBJ1-4, with a possible D match to TRBD1 (6 bases). This CDR3 has 17 residues. V lost 5 bases and J 7 bases, leaving 23 bases between the germline ends. CDR1 and CDR2 from the germline V gene are PRHDT and FYEKMQ (reference sequence). The DNA of the CDR3 is TGTGCCAGCAGCCGTACAGGGAGAAGGATCGAAGGTGAAAAACTGTTTTTT. It yields the protein CASSRTGRRIEGEKLFF.

The rearrangement joins TRBV7-2 to TRBJ2-7; the D is unclear. Trimming left V 0 bases short and J 1 base short, with 4 bases between. The CDR3 has 13 amino acids. CDR1 and CDR2 (germline): SGHTA, FQGNSA. DNA for the CDR3: TGTGCCAGCAGCTTAGCGGAATCCTACGAGCAGTACTTC. Translated: CASSLAESYEQYF.

This clone was detected a few times. The rearrangement links TRBV23-1 to TRBJ2-3, with 8 bases aligning to TRBD1. TRBV23-1 is given ORF status, its function remaining uncertain. V lost 2 bases to trimming and J lost 0 bases; unmatched junction nucleotides: 10. The length of the CDR3 is 18 residues. The CDR3 here is CASSQISPGGPSTDTQYF. The CDR3 DNA is TGCGCCAGCAGTCAAATTTCACCAGGGGGCCCAAGCACAGATACGCAGTATTTT.

The chain has TRBV9 and TRBJ1-6; D is undetermined. Germline lookup yields CDR1 SGDLS and CDR2 YYNGEE. There are 15 residues in the CDR3. The V end was cut by 2 bases, the J end by 8 bases, with 14 bases between. The CDR3 bases are TGTGCCAGCAGCGTTGCTCTAAGCGGGTATTCACCCCTCCACTTT. Amino acid sequence: CASSVALSGYSPLHF.

The CDR3 loop is CASSLASSTDTQYF. The CDR3 nucleotides read TGTGCCAGCAGCTTAGCCAGTAGCACAGATACGCAGTATTTT. V usage is TRBV11-2 and J usage is TRBJ2-3; the D is unclear. The CDR3 runs to 14 residues. V shed 1 base and J shed 0 bases, with 5 bases lying between them. Germline V gene lookup returns CDR1 SGHAT and CDR2 FQNNGV.

This clone has more than one count but fewer than ten. The chain carries TRBV7-3 and TRBJ2-3; 12 nucleotides align to TRBD2. This CDR3 region has 15 residues. Unmatched junction bases numbered 4, after V lost 2 bases and J lost 7 bases. Germline V lookup: CDR1 SGHTA, CDR2 FQGTGA. CDR3 sequence (DNA): TGTGCCAGCAGCTTAGAACTAGCGGGAGGAAATACGCAGTATTTT. This encodes CASSLELAGGNTQYF.

V is TRBV15 and J is TRBJ2-2; 8 bases line up with TRBD2. This CDR3 comprises 16 residues. Unmatched junction bases numbered 6, after V lost 0 bases and J lost 6 bases. The V gene's germline CDR1 is LNHNV and CDR2 YYDKDF (reference sequence). Written as DNA, the CDR3 is TGTGCCACCAGCAGAGATTTACCGGGACTAGCCGGGGAGCTGTTTTTT. It encodes CATSRDLPGLAGELFF. The complete variable domain, with remaining parts taken from reference TRBV15 and TRBJ2-2, reads DAMVIQNPRYQVTQFGKPVTLSCSQTLNHNVMYWYQQKSSQAPKLLFHYYDKDFNNEADTPDNFQSRRPNTSFCFLDIRSPGLGDTAMYLCATSRDLPGLAGELFFGEGSRLTVL.

This chain joins TRBV25-1 and TRBJ1-6; 8 bases are a match to TRBD1. The CDR3 is 14 amino acids. The germline V gene encodes CDR1 MGHDK and CDR2 SYGVNS. V gave up 6 bases and J gave up 7 bases; unmatched junction bases: 5. The CDR3 protein is CASRGQGINSPLHF. CDR3 DNA sequence: TGTGCCAGCAGAGGACAGGGAATCAATTCACCCCTCCACTTT. Drawing the rest from reference TRBV25-1 and TRBJ1-6, the complete variable domain is EADIYQTPRYLVIGTGKKITLECSQTMGHDKMYWYQQDPGMELHLIHYSYGVNSTEKGDLSSESTVSRIRTEHFPLTLESARPSHTSQYLCASRGQGINSPLHFGNGTRLTVT.

This sequence joins TRBV29-1 and TRBJ2-4; 7 positions match TRBD1. This CDR3 is built from 15 residues. V lost 8 bases and J lost 1; bases outside the gene matches: 11. CDR1 and CDR2 from the germline V gene are SQVTM and ANQGSEA. The CDR3 loop reads CSFTKGAWAKNIQYF. The CDR3 nucleotides are TGCAGCTTCACCAAGGGGGCCTGGGCCAAAAACATTCAGTACTTC.

This CDR3 is CASSLIPDTQYF. CDR3 nucleotide sequence: TGTGCCAGCAGCTTAATCCCAGATACGCAGTATTTT. The V and J genes are TRBV7-9 and TRBJ2-3, with unresolved D. The CDR3 covers 12 residues. V dropped 2 bases and J dropped 4 bases, with 4 bases sitting between them. Germline CDR1 is SEHNR and CDR2 is FQNEAQ (reference sequence).